This TCR beta chain was observed in a study of beta chain features in type 1 diabetes. Reverse transcription of all isolated RNA meant that expressed TCRB transcripts were sequenced. Sequencing was performed with immunoSEQ multiplex PCR; in TCRdb, only in-frame clones are kept and a portion is missing. Of about 170,000 clones in the sample, about 7.9% were seen once. On this clone itself: No antigen is known for it.

Whole-study findings and limits: When Type 1 diabetes patients were examined, their TCRB CDR3s proved moderately but significantly shorter in all four CD4+ subsets. The question left open here concerned HLA type influencing TCRB rearrangement.

CDR1 is LGHNA and CDR2 is YNFKEQ in the germline V gene. The V and J ends lost 5 bases and 8 bases respectively, with 16 bases between them. This CDR3 has 14 amino acids. This chain uses TRBV4-2 with TRBJ2-1; the D is unclear. Sequenced sample: central memory CD4+ T cells from blood. This TCR was recovered from a man between 18 and 35 years old with type 1 diabetes. CDR3 region: CASSSQVRADEQFF. The CDR3 nucleotides are TGTGCCAGCAGCAGCCAGGTTAGAGCAGATGAGCAGTTCTTC.